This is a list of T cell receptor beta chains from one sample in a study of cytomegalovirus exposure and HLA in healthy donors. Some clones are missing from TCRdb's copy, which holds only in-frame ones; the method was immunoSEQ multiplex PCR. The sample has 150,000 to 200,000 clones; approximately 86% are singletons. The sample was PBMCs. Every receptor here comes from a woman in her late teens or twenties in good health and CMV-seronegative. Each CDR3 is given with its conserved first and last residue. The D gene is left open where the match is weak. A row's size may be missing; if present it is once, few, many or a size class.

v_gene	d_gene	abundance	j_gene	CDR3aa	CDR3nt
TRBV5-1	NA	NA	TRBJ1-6	CASSLAGEDNSPLHF	TGCGCCAGCAGCTTGGCAGGGGAAGATAATTCACCCCTCCACTTT
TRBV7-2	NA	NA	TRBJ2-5	CASSPTPRAEGQETQYF	TGTGCCAGCAGCCCAACACCCAGGGCGGAGGGACAAGAGACCCAGTACTTC
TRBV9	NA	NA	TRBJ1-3	CASSVGLGENTIYF	TGTGCCAGCAGCGTAGGGCTAGGGGAAAACACCATATATTTT
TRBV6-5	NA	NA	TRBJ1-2	CASRGDLRAYGYTF	TGTGCCAGCAGAGGGGATCTTAGGGCCTATGGCTACACCTTC
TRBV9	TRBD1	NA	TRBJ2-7	CASSPRGQLYEQYF	TGTGCCAGCAGCCCAAGGGGACAGTTATACGAGCAGTACTTC
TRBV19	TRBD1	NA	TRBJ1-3	CASSNLGTAGGNTIYF	TGTGCCAGTAGTAACCTCGGGACAGCCGGGGGAAACACCATATATTTT
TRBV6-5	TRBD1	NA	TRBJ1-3	CASSYSTPRTGSTIYF	TGTGCCAGCAGTTACTCGACCCCACGGACAGGTTCGACCATATATTTT
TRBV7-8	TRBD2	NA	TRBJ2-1	CASSGTGGEQFF	TGTGCCAGCAGCGGGACGGGGGGGGAGCAGTTCTTC
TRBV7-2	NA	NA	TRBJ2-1	CASIAGPSYNEQFF	TGTGCCAGCATTGCGGGACCCTCCTACAATGAGCAGTTCTTC
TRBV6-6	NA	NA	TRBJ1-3	CASSPHFDTIYF	TGTGCCAGCAGCCCCCACTTTGACACCATATATTTT
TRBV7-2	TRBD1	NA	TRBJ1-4	CASSPRTGTGEKLFF	TGTGCCAGCAGCCCTCGGACAGGGACTGGGGAAAAACTGTTTTTT
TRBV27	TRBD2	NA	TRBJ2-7	CASSPLGLASSCEQYF	TGTGCCAGCAGTCCTCTCGGACTAGCGAGCTCCTGCGAGCAGTACTTC
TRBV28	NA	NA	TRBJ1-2	CASSQPRGSYTF	TGTGCCAGCAGTCAGCCCAGGGGAAGCTACACCTTC
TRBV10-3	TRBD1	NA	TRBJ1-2	CAISLDRDYGYTF	TGTGCCATCAGCCTGGACAGGGACTATGGCTACACCTTC
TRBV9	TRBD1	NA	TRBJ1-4	CASSTSPRGEEKLFF	TGTGCCAGCAGCACCAGTCCCAGGGGGGAAGAAAAACTGTTTTTT
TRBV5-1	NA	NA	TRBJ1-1	CASTRAENTEAFF	TGCGCCAGCACCAGGGCCGAGAACACTGAAGCTTTCTTT
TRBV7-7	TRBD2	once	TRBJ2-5	CASSQGTSGTQETQYF	TGTGCTAGCAGCCAGGGGACTAGCGGGACACAAGAGACCCAGTACTTC
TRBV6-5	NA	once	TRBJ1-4	CASSYKGGREKLFF	TGTGCCAGCAGTTACAAGGGGGGGCGTGAAAAACTGTTTTTT
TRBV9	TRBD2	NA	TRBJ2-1	CASSSTGRNEQFF	TGTGCCAGCAGCTCCACCGGGAGGAATGAGCAGTTCTTC
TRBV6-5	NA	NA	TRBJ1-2	CASTGFANYGYTF	TGTGCCAGCACAGGTTTCGCTAACTATGGCTACACCTTC
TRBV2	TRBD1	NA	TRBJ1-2	CASSAFQGADGYTF	TGTGCCAGCAGCGCTTTTCAGGGGGCTGATGGCTACACCTTC
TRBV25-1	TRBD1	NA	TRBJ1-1	CASNVPGQGRAFF	TGTGCCAGCAACGTCCCGGGACAGGGACGAGCTTTCTTT
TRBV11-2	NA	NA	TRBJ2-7	CASSSRQTYEQYF	TGTGCCAGCAGCTCCCGACAAACCTACGAGCAGTACTTC
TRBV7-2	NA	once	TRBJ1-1	CASSLGRGRTEAFF	TGTGCCAGCAGCTTAGGCAGGGGCAGGACTGAAGCTTTCTTT
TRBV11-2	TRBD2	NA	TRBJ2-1	CASSSLAGGYNEQFF	TGTGCCAGCAGCTCACTAGCGGGGGGCTACAATGAGCAGTTCTTC
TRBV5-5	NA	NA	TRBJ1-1	CASSSNSVNTEAFF	TGTGCCAGCAGCTCGAACTCGGTGAACACTGAAGCTTTCTTT
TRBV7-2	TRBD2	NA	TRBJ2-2	CASSSPTSGIGGELFF	TGTGCCAGCAGCTCCCCGACTAGCGGGATTGGCGGGGAGCTGTTTTTT
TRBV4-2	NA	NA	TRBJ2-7	CASSQGTGSRQYF	TGTGCCAGCAGCCAAGGAACAGGGAGTCGGCAGTACTTC
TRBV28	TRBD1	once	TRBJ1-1	CASSLGQSNTEAFF	TGTGCCAGCAGTTTGGGACAGTCGAACACTGAAGCTTTCTTT
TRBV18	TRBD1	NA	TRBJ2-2	CASSPRQGNTGELFF	TGTGCCAGCTCACCACGACAGGGAAACACCGGGGAGCTGTTTTTT
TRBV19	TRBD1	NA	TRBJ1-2	CASSLTANRGGYTF	TGTGCCAGTAGTCTTACCGCGAACAGGGGGGGCTACACCTTC
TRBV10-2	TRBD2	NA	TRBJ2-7	CATRTSYEQYF	TGCGCCACCAGGACTAGCTACGAGCAGTACTTC
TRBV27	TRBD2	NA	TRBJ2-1	CASSLGLAGGEQFF	TGTGCCAGCAGTTTGGGACTAGCGGGGGGAGAGCAGTTCTTC
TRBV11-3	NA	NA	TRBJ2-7	CASSSWGGLLGEQYF	TGTGCCAGCAGCTCGTGGGGGGGGCTTTTGGGCGAGCAGTACTTC
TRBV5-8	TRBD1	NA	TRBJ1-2	CASRAWTGGEGYTF	TGTGCCAGCAGGGCTTGGACAGGGGGCGAGGGCTACACCTTC
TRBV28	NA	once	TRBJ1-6	CASSPRTEDSPLHF	TGTGCCAGCAGTCCGCGGACGGAGGATTCACCCCTCCACTTT
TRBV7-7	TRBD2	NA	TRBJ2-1	CASSLASGRNNEQFF	TGTGCTAGCAGCTTAGCTAGCGGGAGGAACAATGAGCAGTTCTTC
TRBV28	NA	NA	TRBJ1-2	CASSPIGQNSGYTF	TGTGCCAGCAGTCCCATCGGACAGAACTCTGGCTACACCTTC
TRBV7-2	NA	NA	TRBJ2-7	CASSADYSSYEQYF	TGTGCCAGCAGCGCGGACTATTCCTCCTACGAGCAGTACTTC
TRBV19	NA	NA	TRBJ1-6	CASSRAGDNSPLHF	TGTGCCAGTAGTAGGGCAGGCGATAATTCACCCCTCCACTTT
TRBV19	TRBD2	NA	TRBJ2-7	CASSIETSGSYEQYF	TGTGCCAGTAGTATAGAGACTAGCGGGAGCTACGAGCAGTACTTC
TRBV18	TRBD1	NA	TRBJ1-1	CASSLGQGTTEAFF	TGTGCCAGCTCACTGGGACAGGGGACCACTGAAGCTTTCTTT
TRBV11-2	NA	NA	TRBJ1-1	CASSSAYRGKPEAFF	TGTGCCAGCAGCTCAGCGTATAGGGGGAAACCTGAAGCTTTCTTT
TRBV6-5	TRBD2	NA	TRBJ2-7	CASSYSIAGDSYEQYF	TGTGCCAGCAGTTACTCTATAGCGGGGGATTCCTACGAGCAGTACTTC
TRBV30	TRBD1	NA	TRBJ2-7	CAWTRDSNYEQYF	TGTGCCTGGACCCGGGACAGCAACTACGAGCAGTACTTC
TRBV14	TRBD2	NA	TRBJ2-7	CASSLVGTSGSRQYREQYF	TGTGCCAGCAGCCTAGTAGGGACTAGCGGGAGCCGACAATATAGAGAGCAGTACTTC
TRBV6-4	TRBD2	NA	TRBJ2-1	CASSEGTSRNEQFF	TGTGCCAGCAGTGAGGGGACTAGCAGAAATGAGCAGTTCTTC
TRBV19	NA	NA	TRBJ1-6	CASRQSSYNSPLHF	TGTGCCAGTCGACAGAGCTCCTATAATTCACCCCTCCACTTT
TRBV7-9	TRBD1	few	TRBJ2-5	CASSGGTGGIETQYF	TGTGCCAGCAGCGGAGGGACAGGGGGCATTGAGACCCAGTACTTC
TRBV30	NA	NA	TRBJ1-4	CACLRVGEKLFF	TGTGCCTGTCTGCGGGTTGGGGAAAAACTGTTTTTT
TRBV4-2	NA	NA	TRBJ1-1	CASSTMIRSNTEAFF	TGTGCCAGCAGCACCATGATTCGAAGCAACACTGAAGCTTTCTTT
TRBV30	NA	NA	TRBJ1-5	CAWSVANQPQHF	TGTGCCTGGAGTGTGGCCAATCAGCCCCAGCATTTT
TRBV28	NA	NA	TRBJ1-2	CASTSAGVYGYTF	TGTGCCAGCACCTCTGCAGGGGTCTACGGCTACACCTTC
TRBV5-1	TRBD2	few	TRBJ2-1	CASSLVAGVRNEQFF	TGCGCCAGCAGCTTGGTGGCGGGAGTGCGTAATGAGCAGTTCTTC
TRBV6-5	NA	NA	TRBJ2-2	CASSFRTGELFF	TGTGCCAGCAGTTTTAGAACCGGGGAGCTGTTTTTT
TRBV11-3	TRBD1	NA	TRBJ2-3	CASSPGGWRPESDTQYF	TGTGCCAGCAGCCCAGGGGGCTGGCGCCCTGAGTCAGATACGCAGTATTTT
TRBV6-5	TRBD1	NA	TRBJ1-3	CASRETGDGNTIYF	TGTGCCAGCAGAGAGACAGGGGACGGAAACACCATATATTTT
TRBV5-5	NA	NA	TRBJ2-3	CASSLYTDTQYF	TGTGCCAGCAGCTTGTATACAGATACGCAGTATTTT
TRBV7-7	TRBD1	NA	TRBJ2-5	CASSFRDRGQETQYF	TGTGCTAGCAGCTTCCGGGACAGGGGACAAGAGACCCAGTACTTC
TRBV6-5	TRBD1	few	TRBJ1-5	CASSSGTGSNQPQHF	TGTGCCAGCAGTTCCGGGACAGGGAGCAATCAGCCCCAGCATTTT